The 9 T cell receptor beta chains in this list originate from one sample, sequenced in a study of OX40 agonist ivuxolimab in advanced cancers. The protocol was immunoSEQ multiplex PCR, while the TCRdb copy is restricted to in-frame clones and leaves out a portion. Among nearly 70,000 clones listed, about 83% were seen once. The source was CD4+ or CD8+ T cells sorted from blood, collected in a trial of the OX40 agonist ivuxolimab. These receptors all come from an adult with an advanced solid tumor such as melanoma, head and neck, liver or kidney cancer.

The CDR3 sequence is CASSVDKPTDTQYF. As DNA, the CDR3 is TGCGCCAGCAGCGTGGACAAACCCACAGATACGCAGTATTTT. The V gene is TRBV5-1, the J gene TRBJ2-3, with D possibly being TRBD1 (5 bases). Germline-derived CDR1 and CDR2 are SGHRS and YFSETQ. This CDR3 is built from 14 residues. The ends were cut back, 4 bases at V and 2 bases at J, with 11 bases in the middle.

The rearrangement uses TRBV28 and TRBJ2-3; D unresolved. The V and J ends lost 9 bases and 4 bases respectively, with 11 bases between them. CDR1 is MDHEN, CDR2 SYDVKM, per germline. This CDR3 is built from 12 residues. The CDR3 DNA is TGTGCCAGTAGCCTGTCCGCAGATACGCAGTATTTT. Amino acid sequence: CASSLSADTQYF.

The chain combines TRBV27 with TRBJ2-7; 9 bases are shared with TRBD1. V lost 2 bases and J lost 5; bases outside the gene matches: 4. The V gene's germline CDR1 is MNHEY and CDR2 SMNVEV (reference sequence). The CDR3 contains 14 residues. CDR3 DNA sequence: TGTGCCAGCAGTTTAGTAACAGGGGGCGACGAGCAGTACTTC. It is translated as CASSLVTGGDEQYF.

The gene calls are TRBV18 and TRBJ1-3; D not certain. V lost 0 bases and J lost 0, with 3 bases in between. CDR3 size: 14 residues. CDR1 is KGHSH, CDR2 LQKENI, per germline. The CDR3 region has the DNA TGTGCCAGCTCACCACCCGACTCTGGAAACACCATATATTTT. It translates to CASSPPDSGNTIYF.

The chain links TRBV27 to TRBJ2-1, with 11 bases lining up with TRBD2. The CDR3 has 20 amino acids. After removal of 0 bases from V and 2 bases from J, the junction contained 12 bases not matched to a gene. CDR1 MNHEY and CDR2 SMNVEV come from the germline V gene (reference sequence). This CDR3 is CASSLSRTRLAGGTYNEQFF. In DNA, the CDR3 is TGTGCCAGCAGTTTATCCCGGACTCGATTAGCGGGAGGGACCTACAATGAGCAGTTCTTC.

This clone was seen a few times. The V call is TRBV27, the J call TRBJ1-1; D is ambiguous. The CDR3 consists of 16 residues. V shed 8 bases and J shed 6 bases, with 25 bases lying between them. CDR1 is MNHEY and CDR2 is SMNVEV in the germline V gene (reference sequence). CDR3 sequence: CASRLGAGSQGPEAFF. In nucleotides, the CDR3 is TGTGCCAGCCGACTGGGAGCAGGCTCTCAAGGCCCTGAAGCTTTCTTT.

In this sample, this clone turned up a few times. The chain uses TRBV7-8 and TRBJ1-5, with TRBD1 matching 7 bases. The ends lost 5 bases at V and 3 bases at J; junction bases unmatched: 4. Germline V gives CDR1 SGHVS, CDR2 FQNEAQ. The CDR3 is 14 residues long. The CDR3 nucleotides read TGTGCCAGCAGCGACGACAGGGCCAATCAGCCCCAGCATTTT. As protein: CASSDDRANQPQHF.

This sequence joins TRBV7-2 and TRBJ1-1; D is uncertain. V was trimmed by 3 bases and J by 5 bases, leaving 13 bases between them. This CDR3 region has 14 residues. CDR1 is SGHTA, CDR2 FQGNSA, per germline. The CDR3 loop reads CASSFYGPETEAFF. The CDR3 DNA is TGTGCCAGCAGCTTTTATGGGCCGGAGACTGAAGCTTTCTTT.

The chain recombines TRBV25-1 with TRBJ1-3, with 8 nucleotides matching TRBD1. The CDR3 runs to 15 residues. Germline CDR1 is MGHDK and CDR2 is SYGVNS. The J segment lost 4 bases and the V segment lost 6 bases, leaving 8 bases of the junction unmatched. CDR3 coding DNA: TGTGCCAGCAGCGTTTGGACAGGGTCCGGAAACACCATATATTTT. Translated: CASSVWTGSGNTIYF.